This entry concerns a single T cell receptor (beta chain). This specimen comes from a study of blood T cell repertoires in COVID-19. At the level of the study: The study drew acute and convalescent COVID-19 samples from the United States, Italy and Spain. PBMCs, B-cell-depleted T cells, or T cells were the source of the cDNA or gDNA that made up the material.

As processed by the authors: Reference gene primer amplification in the assay estimated nucleated cell counts. Libraries were prepared by immunoSEQ multiplex PCR; TCRdb keeps only in-frame clonotypes and omits some of them. V, J and clone size derive from that table, while D and trimming were established from the DNA sequence. Of roughly 70,000 clones in the sample, about nine tenths were seen once. This clonotype originated in a middle-aged man with acute or convalescent COVID-19. The sequencing sample was made of peripheral blood.

CDR3 region: CASSTGTSGSYNEQFF. In nucleotides, the CDR3 is TGTGCCAGCAGTACCGGGACTAGCGGGAGTTACAATGAGCAGTTCTTC. The V and J genes are TRBV28 and TRBJ2-1; 14 bases map to TRBD2. This CDR3 has 16 residues. The V segment lost 5 bases and the J segment 4 bases; nucleotides outside the gene matches: 4. CDR1 is MDHEN, CDR2 SYDVKM, per germline.